These 27 T cell receptor beta chains originate from one sample sequenced in a study of T-cell memory formation after mild COVID-19. MiXCR was run by TCRdb on the 5' RACE reads, yielding one entry per CDR3 protein. The sample has under 450,000 distinct CDR3 sequences, around 22% seen once. The sequencing input was PBMCs or a T cell subset sorted from them (not recorded which). The origin of the receptors is an adult woman who had mild COVID-19 (a few samples of this study predate the infection). Cell type and time point are not known.

The table lists this clonotype with many counts. The genes are TRBV15 and TRBJ2-7; D is unclear. This CDR3 region has 15 residues. The V end lost 3 bases, the J end lost 2 bases, and 14 bases lay between the germline ends. Germline assignment: CDR1 LNHNV and CDR2 YYDKDF (reference sequence). The CDR3 nucleotides are TGTGCCACCAGCAGTGGCCGGCAGCGACCCTACGAGCAGTACTTC. It codes for CATSSGRQRPYEQYF.

The V call is TRBV7-2, the J call TRBJ2-7; tentative D call: TRBD2 (6 bases). This CDR3 contains 17 residues. Germline CDR1 and CDR2: SGHTA and FQGNSA. Trimming took off 8 bases at V and 4 bases at J, with 27 bases between the two ends. DNA for the CDR3: TGTGCCAGCCGGCTTAGGACGGCTCGGGGGTCGGGATACGAGCAGTACTTC. It specifies CASRLRTARGSGYEQYF.

This clonotype was counted only a few times. J is TRBJ2-7 and V is TRBV6-5, with D hard to call. Trimming shortened V by 4 bases and J by 3 bases, and 7 bases separated the two germline ends. This CDR3 comprises 12 residues. Germline V gene sequence: CDR1 MNHEY, CDR2 SVGAGI. CDR3: CASSSLNYEQYF. DNA of the CDR3: TGTGCCAGCAGTTCCCTCAACTACGAGCAGTACTTC.

This clonotype has only a few counts. The V and J genes are TRBV2 and TRBJ2-2; maybe TRBD1 (6 bases). Germline lookup yields CDR1 SNHLY and CDR2 FYNNEI. V shed 8 bases and J shed 2 bases, with 15 bases lying between them. This CDR3 has 15 residues. The CDR3 nucleotides are TGTGCCAGCGAAATGGTGGGGACAAACACCGGGGAGCTGTTTTTT. Its protein product is CASEMVGTNTGELFF.

The rearrangement joins TRBV12-3 or TRBV12-4 to TRBJ1-1; D may be TRBD1 (5 bases). The CDR3 runs 14 residues. The ends were cut back, 0 bases at V and 5 bases at J, with 10 bases in the middle. CDR3 sequence: CASSLAFRDTEAFF. In nucleotides, the CDR3 is TGTGCCAGCAGTTTAGCATTCAGGGATACTGAAGCTTTCTTT.

This clonotype appeared once. V and J are TRBV24-1 and TRBJ2-3, with D unresolved. The CDR3 is 12 amino acids. V lost 4 bases and J lost 10, with 11 bases in between. Germline CDR1 reads KGHDR; CDR2 reads SFDVKD. CDR3 residues: CATSDTHGAQYF. The CDR3 DNA reads TGTGCCACCAGTGACACCCATGGAGCGCAGTATTTT.

J is TRBJ2-1 and V is TRBV6-1; no reliable D call. CDR3 length: 14 amino acids. From germline, CDR1 is MNHNS and CDR2 SASEGT. Trimming removed 0 bases at V and 9 bases at J, with 12 bases between. CDR3 protein: CASSEARLTFEQFF. The CDR3 DNA is TGTGCCAGCAGTGAAGCAAGACTTACCTTTGAGCAGTTCTTC.

This clonotype appeared a few times. This rearrangement joins TRBV9 to TRBJ1-3; weak D call: TRBD1 (5 bases). The CDR3 sequence is 14 residues long. Germline CDR1 is SGDLS and CDR2 is YYNGEE. The ends were cut back, 2 bases at V and 2 bases at J, with 8 bases in the middle. CDR3 nucleotide sequence: TGTGCCAGCAGCGTCGGGGGTGCTGGAAACACCATATATTTT. This gives the protein CASSVGGAGNTIYF.

This clonotype was picked up a small number of times. This rearrangement joins TRBV7-9 to TRBJ2-1; 11 bases are a match to TRBD1. CDR1 is SEHNR, CDR2 FQNEAQ, per germline (reference sequence). J was trimmed by 7 bases and V by 2 bases; bases with no gene match: 4. The CDR3 length is 15 residues. As DNA, the CDR3 is TGTGCCAGCAGCTTACCGGGACAGGGGGGAAATGAGCAGTTCTTC. As protein: CASSLPGQGGNEQFF.

V and J are TRBV24-1 and TRBJ2-1; either TRBD1 or TRBD2 may supply D (6 bases each). The CDR3 extends over 16 amino acids. CDR1 and CDR2 (germline): KGHDR, SFDVKD. V gave up 4 bases and J gave up 7 bases, with 19 bases separating them. The CDR3 region is CATSDPAYGGSNEQFF. The CDR3 bases are TGTGCCACCAGTGACCCCGCATACGGGGGCTCTAATGAGCAGTTCTTC.

As to this clonotype: The conserved final phenylalanine or tryptophan is absent from the CDR3, which likely points to a read error. This chain links TRBV24-1 with TRBJ2-6, with a tentative D call TRBD2 (5 bases). CDR1 and CDR2 (germline): KGHDR, SFDVKD. This CDR3 is built from 17 residues. The ends were cut back, 3 bases at V and 2 bases at J, with 13 bases in the middle. The CDR3 protein is CATSDALGVAGANVLTS. CDR3 coding DNA: TGTGCCACCAGTGATGCCCTCGGGGTGGCTGGGGCCAACGTCCTGACTTCC.

This clonotype was counted only a few times. V is TRBV6-5 and J is TRBJ1-2; D is perhaps TRBD1 (6 bases). Germline assignment: CDR1 MNHEY and CDR2 SVGAGI. V was shortened by 7 bases and J by 4 bases, with 19 bases between the two germline ends. This CDR3 has 15 residues. The CDR3 sequence: CASTNTRDTLYGYTF. Here the CDR3 DNA reads TGTGCCAGCACCAACACCCGGGACACCCTCTATGGCTACACCTTC.

This chain joins TRBV7-9 and TRBJ2-7; D remains unclear. The CDR3 length is 14 residues. V shed 3 bases and J shed 0 bases, with 9 bases lying between them. Looked up from germline, CDR1 is SEHNR and CDR2 is FQNEAQ (reference sequence). This chain's CDR3 is CASSLAESSYEQYF. For the CDR3, the DNA is TGTGCCAGCAGCTTGGCGGAAAGCTCCTACGAGCAGTACTTC.

This clonotype was found a few times. This chain uses TRBV5-1 with TRBJ2-5; 10 positions match TRBD1. CDR1 is SGHRS, CDR2 YFSETQ, per germline. V lost 4 bases, J lost 0 bases, and 6 bases stayed unmatched. The CDR3 is 16 residues long. CDR3 protein: CASSPDRGGYQETQYF. The CDR3 DNA reads TGCGCCAGCAGCCCGGACAGGGGGGGATACCAAGAGACCCAGTACTTC.

This clonotype was picked up a small number of times. V usage is TRBV12-3 or TRBV12-4 and J usage is TRBJ1-1, with 8 bases lining up with TRBD1. The length of the CDR3 is 13 residues. The J segment lost 6 bases and the V segment lost 5 bases, leaving 5 bases of the junction unmatched. This chain's CDR3 is CASSRQGFAEAFF. The CDR3, as DNA: TGTGCCAGCAGTAGACAGGGGTTCGCTGAAGCTTTCTTT.

The J gene is TRBJ2-5, the V gene TRBV4-2; D possibly matches TRBD1 or TRBD2 (6 bases each). CDR1 is LGHNA and CDR2 is YNFKEQ in the germline V gene. Trimming left V 1 base short and J 5 bases short, with 20 bases between. CDR3 length: 17 residues. The CDR3 region has the DNA TGTGCCAGCAGCCAAGGGGACCTCCAAGTAGGGGGGGAGACCCAGTACTTC. Translation: CASSQGDLQVGGETQYF.

The rearrangement joins TRBV20-1 to TRBJ1-1, with D unresolved. CDR1 is DFQATT, CDR2 SNEGSKA, per germline (reference sequence). The length of the CDR3 is 15 residues. The V end lost 3 bases, the J end lost 11 bases, and 25 bases lay between the germline ends. The CDR3 coding sequence is TGCAGTGCTAGGGATATGGGGTACGCGGAGGAAGACGCTTTCTTT. This translates into CSARDMGYAEEDAFF.

This clonotype was detected only a few times. The chain employs TRBV24-1 and TRBJ2-5; 8 nucleotides agree with TRBD2. Germline CDR1 is KGHDR and CDR2 is SFDVKD. V shed 4 bases and J 0 bases; nucleotides not matched to a gene: 6. CDR3 length equals 16 residues. CDR3 DNA: TGTGCCACCAGTGACATGAGCGGGGGTTACCAAGAGACCCAGTACTTC. Encoded protein: CATSDMSGGYQETQYF.

This chain uses TRBV12-3 or TRBV12-4 with TRBJ1-3, with D hard to call. The CDR3 consists of 16 residues. Deletions cut 3 bases from V and 1 base from J, with 13 bases between. In DNA form, the CDR3 reads TGTGCCAGCAGTTTTGGAGGGCCCGAGTCTGGAAACACCATATATTTT. Translating it yields CASSFGGPESGNTIYF.

This clonotype has just a few counts. The chain combines TRBV28 with TRBJ2-4, with D possibly matching TRBD1 (6 bases). This CDR3 has 14 amino acids. The ends were cut back, 6 bases at V and 4 bases at J, with 13 bases in the middle. Germline lookup yields CDR1 MDHEN and CDR2 SYDVKM. The CDR3 is CASRPATGKNIQYF. The CDR3 DNA is TGTGCCAGCAGGCCCGCGACAGGAAAAAACATTCAGTACTTC.

The table lists this clonotype with a few counts. CDR3 residues: CASSLGRVLAGLPYEQYF. DNA for the CDR3: TGCGCCAGCAGCTTGGGGAGAGTACTAGCGGGGCTTCCCTACGAGCAGTACTTC. The chain recombines TRBV5-1 with TRBJ2-7; 10 nucleotides match TRBD2. The CDR3 runs 18 residues. Trimming removed 0 bases from V and 2 bases from J; junction bases left unmatched: 11. Germline V gene sequence: CDR1 SGHRS, CDR2 YFSETQ.

This clonotype was detected a few times. The chain carries TRBV4-2 and TRBJ1-1, with a tentative D call TRBD1 (5 bases). CDR1 and CDR2 from the germline V gene are LGHNA and YNFKEQ. The CDR3 consists of 15 residues. Trimming took 0 bases from V and 1 from J, leaving 9 bases between them. DNA of the CDR3: TGTGCCAGCAGCCAAGATCGTACAGGGAACACTGAAGCTTTCTTT. It specifies CASSQDRTGNTEAFF.

This clonotype was detected only a few times. V gene TRBV7-6 combines with J gene TRBJ2-1; D may correspond to TRBD1 or TRBD2 (5 bases each). Germline assignment: CDR1 SGHVS and CDR2 FNYEAQ. This CDR3 region has 17 residues. V was shortened by 0 bases and J by 0 bases, with 12 bases between the two germline ends. The CDR3 coding sequence is TGTGCCAGCAGCTTAGCGCGAGGGGCCAGCTCCTACAATGAGCAGTTCTTC. Translating gives CASSLARGASSYNEQFF.

This chain joins TRBV5-1 and TRBJ2-3, with 11 nucleotides matching TRBD2. This CDR3 has 17 residues. The J segment lost 2 bases and the V segment lost 0 bases, leaving 5 bases of the junction unmatched. CDR1 is SGHRS and CDR2 is YFSETQ in the germline V gene. The CDR3 DNA reads TGCGCCAGCAGCTTGGGGGCACTAGCGGGGGCCACAGATACGCAGTATTTT. It specifies CASSLGALAGATDTQYF.

This clonotype has only a few counts. The chain couples TRBV7-6 to TRBJ2-7; 9 bases agree with TRBD2. V shed 5 bases, J shed 4 bases, and the junction held 9 bases outside the gene matches. CDR3 size: 15 residues. Germline-derived CDR1 and CDR2 are SGHVS and FNYEAQ. CDR3 in amino acids: CASSRYSSGNYEQYF. In DNA form, the CDR3 reads TGTGCCAGCAGCCGCTACTCTAGCGGGAATTACGAGCAGTACTTC.

This clonotype showed up just a few times. The chain uses TRBV5-1 and TRBJ2-7, with TRBD1 matching over 8 bases. V lost 4 bases to trimming and J lost 3 bases; unmatched junction nucleotides: 9. Germline CDR1 and CDR2: SGHRS and YFSETQ. There are 15 residues in the CDR3. The CDR3 loop reads CASSHTGQALYEQYF. For the CDR3, the DNA is TGCGCCAGCAGCCATACGGGACAGGCTCTCTACGAGCAGTACTTC.

This clonotype has just a few counts. This CDR3 is CATAQESYNEQFF. The CDR3 region has the DNA TGTGCCACGGCCCAGGAGTCCTACAATGAGCAGTTCTTC. The chain has TRBV6-6 and TRBJ2-1; unclear D gene. Between the trimmed V and J ends, which lost 10 bases and 1 base, there was a span of 11 bases. This CDR3 spans 13 amino acids. Germline CDR1 reads MNHNY; CDR2 reads SVGAGI (reference sequence).